The clone carrying this T cell receptor (beta chain) occurred a few times. No antigen is known for it. The sample belongs to a study of cytomegalovirus exposure and HLA in healthy donors. Study outcomes and limitations: Three chains linked to CMV were shown in vitro to be specific for CMV antigens. TCR beta sequences reportedly predicted most subjects' HLA-A and HLA-B alleles accurately.

There are 16 residues in the CDR3. Germline CDR1 is SGHTA and CDR2 is FQGNSA. Trimming stripped 2 bases from V and 2 bases from J, with 16 bases between. Primers for the PCR totalled 60 Vbeta and 13 Jbeta. The data were produced by immunoSEQ multiplex PCR, yet TCRdb's version contains in-frame clones alone and is incomplete. The sample lists 140,000 to 150,000 clones; under 85% were seen once. Material for sequencing was PBMCs. The receptor's source is a woman between 40 and 50 years old in good health and CMV-seropositive. The gene calls are TRBV7-2 and TRBJ2-7; possibly TRBD2 for D (7 bases). CDR3 bases: TGTGCCAGCAGCTTACGTAGTTCGGGGGGCGCCTACGAGCAGTACTTC. It translates to CASSLRSSGGAYEQYF.